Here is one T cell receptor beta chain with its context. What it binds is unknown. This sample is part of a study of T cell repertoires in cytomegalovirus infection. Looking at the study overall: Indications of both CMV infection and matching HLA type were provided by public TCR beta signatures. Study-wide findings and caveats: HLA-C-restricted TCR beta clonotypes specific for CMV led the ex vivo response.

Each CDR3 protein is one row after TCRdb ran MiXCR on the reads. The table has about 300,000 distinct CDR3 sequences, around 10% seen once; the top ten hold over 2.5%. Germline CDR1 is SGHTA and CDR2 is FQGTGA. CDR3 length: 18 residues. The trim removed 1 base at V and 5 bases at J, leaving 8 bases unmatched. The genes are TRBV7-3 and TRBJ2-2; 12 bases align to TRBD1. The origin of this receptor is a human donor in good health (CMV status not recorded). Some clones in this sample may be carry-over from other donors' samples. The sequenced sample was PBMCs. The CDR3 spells CASSLSPGTGGGTGELFF. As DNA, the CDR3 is TGTGCCAGCAGCTTAAGCCCCGGGACAGGGGGCGGTACCGGGGAGCTGTTTTTT.